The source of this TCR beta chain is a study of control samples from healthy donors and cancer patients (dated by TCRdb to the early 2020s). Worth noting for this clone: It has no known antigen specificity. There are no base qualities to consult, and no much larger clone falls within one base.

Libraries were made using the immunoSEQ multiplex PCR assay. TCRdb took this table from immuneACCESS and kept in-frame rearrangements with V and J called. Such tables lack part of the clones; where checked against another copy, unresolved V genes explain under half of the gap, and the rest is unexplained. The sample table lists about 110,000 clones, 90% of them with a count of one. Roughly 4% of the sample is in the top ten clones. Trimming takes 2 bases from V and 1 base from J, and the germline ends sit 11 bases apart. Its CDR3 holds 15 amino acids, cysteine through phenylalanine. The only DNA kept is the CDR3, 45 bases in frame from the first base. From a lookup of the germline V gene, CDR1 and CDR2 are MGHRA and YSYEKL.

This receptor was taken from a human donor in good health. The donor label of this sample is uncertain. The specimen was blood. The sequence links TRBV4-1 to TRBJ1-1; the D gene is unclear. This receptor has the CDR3 CASSQTEGGNTEAFF. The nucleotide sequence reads TGCGCCAGCAGCCAAACCGAGGGAGGGAACACTGAAGCTTTCTTT.